Each of the 7 T cell receptor beta chains below was sequenced from the same sample in a study of shared clonotypes between healthy human individuals. TCRdb keeps only in-frame clones here, not all; method: immunoSEQ multiplex PCR. The sample lists some 1,400,000 clones; over 95% were seen once. The specimen was naive CD4+ T cells sorted from blood. Noted subset: CD45RA+ positively selected. Every receptor here comes from a man aged 30 to 45 in good health.

This chain uses TRBV6-5 with TRBJ2-6; no firm D call. The CDR3 covers 14 residues. V lost 0 bases and J lost 12, with 12 bases in between. CDR1 and CDR2 from the germline V gene are MNHEY and SVGAGI. CDR3 loop: CASSYSTGRFVLTF. The CDR3 DNA is TGTGCCAGCAGTTACTCGACCGGAAGATTCGTCCTGACTTTC.

The chain recombines TRBV6-6 with TRBJ2-1; 11 bases fit TRBD2. Germline V lookup: CDR1 MNHNY, CDR2 SVGAGI (reference sequence). The J segment lost 4 bases and the V segment lost 2 bases, leaving 4 bases of the junction unmatched. The CDR3 length is 16 residues. Written as DNA, the CDR3 is TGTGCCAGCAGTTACCGGGGACTAGCGGAGTACAATGAGCAGTTCTTC. Protein product: CASSYRGLAEYNEQFF.

The V gene is TRBV27, the J gene TRBJ1-2, with D unclear. The CDR3 is made up of 13 amino acids. Germline loops: CDR1 MNHEY, CDR2 SMNVEV (reference sequence). V was shortened by 4 bases and J by 3 bases, with 9 bases between the two germline ends. The CDR3 nucleotides are TGTGCCAGCAGTTCCGGCGCTCACTATGGCTACACCTTC. This encodes CASSSGAHYGYTF.

About this clone: This same CDR3 is encoded by further DNA sequences in the sample. The chain recombines TRBV28 with TRBJ1-5; D may be TRBD1 (5 bases). V lost 3 bases to trimming and J lost 2 bases, with 8 bases between them. The CDR3 sequence is 14 residues long. Germline V CDR1 and CDR2: MDHEN, SYDVKM. CDR3 protein: CASSFLGGNQPQHF. CDR3 in DNA: TGTGCCAGCAGTTTTTTGGGGGGCAATCAGCCCCAGCATTTT.

The V and J genes are TRBV5-1 and TRBJ2-7; the match to TRBD1 covers 7 bases. Germline CDR1 is SGHRS and CDR2 is YFSETQ. CDR3 length equals 17 residues. Trimming cost V 0 bases and J 3 bases; bases outside gene matches: 12. Here the CDR3 DNA reads TGCGCCAGCAGCTTGGGTCGAGCCGGACAGGCTATCTACGAGCAGTACTTC. Amino acid sequence: CASSLGRAGQAIYEQYF.

The rearrangement links TRBV11-2 to TRBJ1-3, with 7 nucleotides matching TRBD1. The V gene end was trimmed by 6 bases and the J gene end by 4 bases; junction bases not matched to a gene: 6. Germline V gives CDR1 SGHAT, CDR2 FQNNGV. The CDR3 runs to 14 residues. CDR3 loop: CASSRDREGNTIYF. The DNA of the CDR3 is TGTGCCAGCAGTCGCGACAGGGAAGGAAACACCATATATTTT.

The count of this clone is one. Other nucleotide sequences from this sample produce the same CDR3. The chain is built from TRBV5-4 and TRBJ2-1; TRBD1 might be the D (6 bases). CDR1 and CDR2 from the germline V gene are SGHNT and YYREEE (reference sequence). The CDR3 consists of 13 residues. V lost 4 bases to trimming and J lost 5 bases, with 10 bases between them. The CDR3 is CASSPQGNNEQFF. CDR3 sequence (DNA): TGTGCCAGCAGCCCCCAGGGGAACAATGAGCAGTTCTTC.